Following are 16 T cell receptor beta chains from one sample sequenced in a study of cytomegalovirus exposure and HLA in healthy donors. Amplification used 60 Vbeta primers and 13 Jbeta primers. Produced via immunoSEQ multiplex PCR; TCRdb's table is partial and in-frame only. This sample has fewer than 140,000 clones, with 60% to 80% found just once. What was sequenced was PBMCs. These receptors originate from a boy between 10 and 17 years old in good health and CMV-seronegative.

This clone was observed a few times. The chain couples TRBV6-1 to TRBJ2-1; 13 bases fit TRBD2. Trimming took 4 bases from V and 6 from J; bases not matched to a gene: 6. This CDR3 is built from 16 residues. CDR1 is MNHNS, CDR2 SASEGT, per germline. CDR3 region: CASSVKLAGGVNEQFF. The DNA of the CDR3 is TGTGCCAGCAGTGTAAAACTAGCGGGAGGGGTCAATGAGCAGTTCTTC.

The sample holds a few counts of this clone. The chain is built from TRBV6-5 and TRBJ2-7; D call uncertain. This CDR3 spans 13 amino acids. Germline V lookup: CDR1 MNHEY, CDR2 SVGAGI. Trimming stripped 0 bases from V and 5 bases from J, with 8 bases between. CDR3 DNA sequence: TGTGCCAGCAGTTACTCGAGAGGCGACGAGCAGTACTTC. It encodes CASSYSRGDEQYF.

This chain connects TRBV9 to TRBJ2-2, with a tentative D call TRBD1 (6 bases). The CDR3 length is 17 residues. Germline lookup yields CDR1 SGDLS and CDR2 YYNGEE. V lost 0 bases and J lost 4, with 16 bases in between. The CDR3 sequence: CASSVESGGLGTGELFF. The CDR3 bases are TGTGCCAGCAGCGTAGAGTCTGGGGGCTTGGGCACCGGGGAGCTGTTTTTT. The full variable domain, rest sourced from reference TRBV9 and TRBJ2-2, is DSGVTQTPKHLITATGQRVTLRCSPRSGDLSVYWYQQSLDQGLQFLIQYYNGEERAKGNILERFSAQQFPDLHSELNLSSLELGDSALYFCASSVESGGLGTGELFFGEGSRLTVL.

This clone has more than one count but fewer than ten. The chain joins TRBV28 to TRBJ1-2; 8 bases map to TRBD1. The CDR3 contains 15 residues. CDR1 MDHEN and CDR2 SYDVKM come from the germline V gene. V was pared by 0 bases and J by 8 bases, with 8 bases of the junction left unmatched. CDR3 DNA sequence: TGTGCCAGCAGTTTATGGGACAGGGATGGGTCCGGCTACACCTTC. It codes for CASSLWDRDGSGYTF.

Only a few counts were recorded for this clone. This sequence joins TRBV7-9 and TRBJ2-7, with D possibly matching TRBD1 (5 bases). Germline-derived CDR1 and CDR2 are SEHNR and FQNEAQ (reference sequence). This CDR3 comprises 14 residues. The germline V and J ends were trimmed by 1 base and 0 bases, with 7 bases remaining between them. CDR3 loop: CASSLEGFSYEQYF. CDR3 DNA: TGTGCCAGCAGCTTAGAGGGGTTCTCCTACGAGCAGTACTTC.

This clone was seen only a few times. The chain links TRBV7-9 to TRBJ2-3; D is ambiguous. Germline V CDR1 and CDR2: SEHNR, FQNEAQ (reference sequence). The CDR3 covers 15 residues. Trimming pared 1 base from V and 4 bases from J, leaving 12 bases between. CDR3 loop: CASSLGRVVADTQYF. The CDR3 DNA reads as TGTGCCAGCAGCTTAGGCCGGGTCGTGGCAGATACGCAGTATTTT.

The rearrangement uses TRBV27 and TRBJ2-6, with 9 bases that match TRBD1. The CDR3 totals 17 residues. Per germline, CDR1 MNHEY and CDR2 SMNVEV (reference sequence). The trim removed 2 bases at V and 3 bases at J, leaving 5 bases unmatched. Here the CDR3 DNA reads TGTGCCAGCAGTTTAGACAGGGGGAGGGGTGGGGCCAACGTCCTGACTTTC. As protein: CASSLDRGRGGANVLTF.

This clone was picked up a small number of times. The chain links TRBV7-2 to TRBJ2-7; TRBD2 aligns across 10 bases. The V and J ends lost 6 bases and 3 bases, in that order; junction bases with no gene match: 8. CDR1 is SGHTA and CDR2 is FQGNSA in the germline V gene. CDR3 length equals 15 residues. This CDR3 reads CASRKRPSGSYEQYF. The CDR3 nucleotides read TGTGCCAGCAGGAAAAGGCCTAGCGGGAGCTACGAGCAGTACTTC. The variable domain in full, with the rest retrieved from reference TRBV7-2 and TRBJ2-7, is GAGVSQSPSNKVTEKGKDVELRCDPISGHTALYWYRQSLGQGLEFLIYFQGNSAPDKSGLPSDRFSAERTGGSVSTLTIQRTQQEDSAVYLCASRKRPSGSYEQYFGPGTRLTVT.

The genes are TRBV7-6 and TRBJ2-5; a possible D gene is TRBD2 (7 bases). The V gene lost 5 bases and the J gene lost 5 bases, with 30 bases spanning the gap. The CDR3 has 19 amino acids. Per the germline V gene, CDR1 is SGHVS and CDR2 is FNYEAQ. In nucleotides, the CDR3 is TGTGCCAGCAGCCCTTTAAGCGGCGGGGGCCCTATTTTGTGGGAGACCCAGTACTTC. This encodes CASSPLSGGGPILWETQYF.

The chain links TRBV4-3 to TRBJ2-1; TRBD2 matches 9 bases. The CDR3 contains 18 residues. V shed 2 bases, J shed 4 bases, and the junction held 12 bases outside the gene matches. Germline V gives CDR1 LGHNA, CDR2 YSLEER. The CDR3 nucleotides are TGCGCCAGCAGCCAACGGGGGAGTAGCGGGGGAAAATACAATGAGCAGTTCTTC. Translating gives CASSQRGSSGGKYNEQFF.

V and J are TRBV2 and TRBJ1-5; possible D gene TRBD1, 5 bases. V lost 8 bases to trimming and J lost 7 bases, with 18 bases between them. Per germline, CDR1 SNHLY and CDR2 FYNNEI. The CDR3 loop spans 14 amino acids. Here the CDR3 DNA reads TGTGCCAGCGGAAGACAGTCCCCAACCCAGCCCCAGCATTTT. The encoded protein is CASGRQSPTQPQHF. The complete variable domain, with remaining parts taken from reference TRBV2 and TRBJ1-5, reads EPEVTQTPSHQVTQMGQEVILRCVPISNHLYFYWYRQILGQKVEFLVSFYNNEISEKSEIFDDQFSVERPDGSNFTLKIRSTKLEDSAMYFCASGRQSPTQPQHFGDGTRLSIL.

The J gene is TRBJ1-6, the V gene TRBV5-8; D uncertain. The CDR3 consists of 14 residues. Looked up from germline, CDR1 is SGHTS and CDR2 is YDEGEE. The ends were cut back, 7 bases at V and 8 bases at J, with 16 bases in the middle. In DNA, the CDR3 is TGTGCCAGCCGCTGGGGTGCCGGGGATTCACCCCTCCACTTT. It encodes CASRWGAGDSPLHF.

This chain uses TRBV10-3 with TRBJ1-1; D is uncertain. V was cut by 7 bases and J by 1 base, with 10 bases left in between. This CDR3 is built from 13 residues. Germline V CDR1 and CDR2: ENHRY, SYGVKD. CDR3 in amino acids: CAITPRGNTEAFF. The CDR3 DNA sequence: TGTGCCATCACCCCCCGGGGGAACACTGAAGCTTTCTTT.

The genes are TRBV28 and TRBJ1-2; D not certain. This CDR3 is built from 13 residues. V lost 7 bases and J lost 2, with 11 bases in between. Germline V gene data show CDR1 as MDHEN and CDR2 as SYDVKM. In DNA, the CDR3 is TGTGCCAGCAATATTAATCTGAACTATGGCTACACCTTC. Translating it yields CASNINLNYGYTF.

The chain's CDR3 is CASSDGGSTDTQYF. The CDR3 nucleotides are TGCGCCAGCAGTGATGGCGGGAGCACAGATACGCAGTATTTT. The rearrangement links TRBV10-1 to TRBJ2-3, with a tentative D call TRBD2 (5 bases). Germline-derived CDR1 and CDR2 are WNHNN and SYGVQD (reference sequence). V was shortened by 3 bases and J by 0 bases, with 7 bases between the two germline ends. The CDR3 contains 14 residues.

V usage is TRBV13 and J usage is TRBJ2-6; 9 bases match TRBD1. V trimming: 2 bases; J trimming: 4 bases; junction bases outside the gene matches: 9. Germline lookup yields CDR1 PRHDT and CDR2 FYEKMQ (reference sequence). The CDR3 covers 18 residues. The CDR3 loop is CASSLIAGTGSGANVLTF. The CDR3 DNA is TGTGCCAGCAGCTTAATAGCCGGGACAGGGAGCGGGGCCAACGTCCTGACTTTC. The full variable domain, in which reference TRBV13 and TRBJ2-6 provide the parts outside the CDR3, is AAGVIQSPRHLIKEKRETATLKCYPIPRHDTVYWYQQGPGQDPQFLISFYEKMQSDKGSIPDRFSAQQFSDYHSELNMSSLELGDSALYFCASSLIAGTGSGANVLTFGAGSRLTVL.